This T cell receptor beta chain was sequenced during a study of regulatory T cells in long-lasting Graves disease (dated by TCRdb to the early 2020s). In terms of the full investigation: In the newly diagnosed Graves' disease group, patients had been taking antithyroid drugs for less than 3 months. Patients with persistent Graves' disease were compared with patients with newly diagnosed Graves' disease using TCR sequencing and RNA sequencing of peripheral blood. The study took place in China and was registered as a clinical trial. TCR sequencing covered roughly 13 persistent and approximately 20 newly diagnosed Graves' disease patients, 33 samples in total.

Library method: multiplex PCR. The run used an Illumina HiSeq 4000. CDR3 regions were amplified by Arm-PCR with iRepertoire HTBI primers to construct TCR beta libraries. Before sequencing, the PCR products underwent gel purification. The study's own analysis went as follows. Gene usage analysis of CDR3 amino acid clonotypes relied on the 60 or so TRBV and 12 to 15 TRBJ segments identified across samples. COPE and FqMerger were used to merge filtered high-quality paired reads into contigs. Contigs were aligned with BLAST to IMGT TRBV, TRBD and TRBJ reference genes, and CDR3 was defined per IMGT. Any clonotype with a frequency above 0.1% was counted as a highly expanded clone. Repertoire diversity was measured by Shannon entropy, and V-J evenness by the Gini coefficient. A clonotype found in more than one individual was treated as public. Using fastp trimming at Q25 and MiXCR clonotype assembly, TCRdb reanalyzed the public sequencing data and kept in-frame beta chains. Records with the same CDR3 protein are collapsed into one entry carrying the most frequent genes and DNA. The V and J calls reflect TCRdb's pipeline rather than the authors' work. The sample table shows 350,000 to 550,000 distinct CDR3 sequences, and approximately 14% are seen once. The ten top clones hold more than 15% of the sample.

The sample's time point label, in plain terms: newly diagnosed GD, antithyroid drugs for less than 3 months. For both TCR sequencing and RNA sequencing, RNA was extracted from PBMCs in TRIzol. The diagnosis of Graves' disease followed American Thyroid Association guidelines. Patients for the study were recruited at an endocrinology department in Xi'an, China. From each patient, approximately 9.9 milliliters of peripheral blood was collected into an EDTA anticoagulant tube. Ficoll Paque Plus density gradient separation was used to isolate PBMCs, and no additional T cell sorting was done. An Agilent 2100 Bioanalyzer and agarose gel were used to assess RNA quality, and a NanoDrop 2000 was used to measure RNA concentration. General conclusions and limits of the study: The study examined only peripheral blood because the primary lesion, thyroid tissue, could not be accessed. Lower TCR Shannon entropy and fewer highly expanded clones were observed in persistent Graves' disease patients than in newly diagnosed patients, which suggested clonal expansion. Persistent disease showed preferential use of TRBV28, TRBJ1-2 and TRBJ2-5, whereas newly diagnosed disease favored TRBV20-1 and TRBJ2-1. Only the TCR beta chain was sequenced and analyzed. The authors acknowledged the small sample size as a limitation that may reduce accuracy. A larger number of public clonotypes was shared among persistent patients (around 2,500) than among newly diagnosed patients (roughly 1,000).

This clonotype has just a few counts. No cognate antigen has been identified for it. Within one base of it there is no much larger clone, and no base qualities were kept. The cysteine opens and the phenylalanine closes a CDR3 of 16 amino acids. Only the CDR3 region is kept as DNA, spanning 48 bases read in frame from base 1. Trimmed from V: 3 bases; trimmed from J: 4 bases; junction bases lacking a gene match: 1. Based on the germline V gene (reference sequence), the CDR1 and CDR2 sequences are LGHDT and YNNKEL. In addition, the sample was reused for a study of T cells in Graves' hyperthyroidism and ophthalmopathy. As the second study states: Graves' hyperthyroidism was defined as stable when no progression to ophthalmopathy occurred over 18 months of follow-up. Hyperthyroidism patients were newly diagnosed, had a disease duration of under 2 months, and were aged 18 to 65 years. Exclusion was applied to patients with uncontrolled infections, other autoimmune diseases, pregnancy or lactation. Clinical symptoms, serum thyroxine and TRAb, thyroid ultrasound, and orbital computed tomography formed the basis for the diagnoses. A first-round RT-PCR of the TCR CDR3 used the HTBI primer set with the Qiagen OneStep RT-PCR kit. Most expanded thyroid clonotypes (frequency above 0.001) were also found in blood, which suggests that blood repertoires may mirror thyroid immune responses. Ophthalmopathy was separated from stable hyperthyroidism by a 13 V-J signature model, with 85% to 90% sensitivity and just over 81% specificity obtained in cross-validation and 80%/75% obtained in testing. In validation, the model predicted progression to ophthalmopathy with approximately 69% sensitivity and roughly 72% specificity, a median of approximately 6.5 months before onset. TCR V-J signatures able to tell the groups apart were searched for in a discovery cohort of approximately 95 patients, of whom under 45 had Graves' ophthalmopathy and around 57 had stable Graves' hyperthyroidism. Prospective prediction of ophthalmopathy was tested in an independent validation cohort consisting of some 20 hyperthyroidism patients and over 15 patients who later progressed to ophthalmopathy. The approximately 100 discovery patients were divided at random into training and test sets in a 7:3 ratio. In addition, the study compared T-cell repertoires in thyroid tissue and in blood from roughly 6 Graves' hyperthyroidism patients. After sampling, hyperthyroidism patients received methimazole starting at 30 mg daily, and ophthalmopathy patients received high-dose intravenous methylprednisolone. A second multiplex PCR round built the libraries, followed by size selection and purification. Sequencing of the libraries was done on an Illumina HiSeq2000 using paired-end 100 bp reads. SOAPnuke was used to process the raw data, removing reads that contained adapters or uncalled bases, had a mean Phred below 15, or lacked an exact match to the constant primer or identifier. COPE v1.2.5 was used to merge high-quality paired reads, and clonotypes were defined as unique nucleotide sequences. Clonotypes were aligned to IMGT TRBV, TRBD and TRBJ reference segments using MiTCR v1.1. The analysis was restricted to V-J combinations with a frequency above 0.0001, which together covered 99% to 99.2% of the repertoires. A TCS score was defined as the ratio between F50 (clonal expansion) and ExV (chaos), using BLOSUM62-based TCRdist between CDR3 peptides within each V-J. Welch's t-statistics and random forest reduced 450 to 600 V-J features to about 13, which were used in a naive Bayes classifier (R e1071). No statistical method was used to set the sample size in advance, and investigators knew the group allocation. The paper describes TCR Vbeta CDR3 sequencing of 135 peripheral blood samples, made up of 43 ophthalmopathy patients, roughly 72 hyperthyroidism patients and some 17 progressor patients.

The source material was peripheral blood mononuclear cells (PBMCs), sampled at new diagnosis, from a patient treated with antithyroid drugs. The chain uses TRBV3-1 and TRBJ2-2, with TRBD2 identical over 14 junction bases. This receptor was taken from a woman in her 50s with Graves disease. Donor details come from another sample of the same person, matched by shared clones. The DNA sequence is given as TGTGCCAGCAGCCAGACTAGCGGGAGGGCCACCGGGGAGCTGTTTTTT. Protein translation: CASSQTSGRATGELFF.